This T cell receptor beta chain was sequenced in a study of T cells in Graves' hyperthyroidism and ophthalmopathy. Whole-study context: At initial diagnosis, before any treatment had begun, peripheral blood was obtained.

Amplification yielded TCR beta CDR3 regions, with RNA transcripts as the source. HTBI primers drove first-round RT-PCR of the TCR CDR3. MiXCR, applied by TCRdb to the multiplex PCR reads, yields one record per CDR3 protein. The data contain around 720,000 distinct CDR3 sequences, 35% of them singletons. This clonotype was counted ten times or more. The antigen remains unidentified. Points from the study as a whole: In blood, most of the thyroid clonotypes expanded above 0.001 were also present.

Each 10 ml fresh peripheral blood draw supplied the PBMCs. Germline CDR1 SQVTM, CDR2 ANQGSEA. J was trimmed by 6 bases and V by 3 bases; bases with no gene match: 9. The length of the CDR3 is 15 residues. The TCR sequence derives from a woman aged 40-49 years with Graves' hyperthyroidism. Sequenced input: blood. The gene calls are TRBV29-1 and TRBJ1-2, with 11 bases identical to TRBD1. The CDR3 nucleotides read TGCAGCGTTGATGGGGGGACAGGGGGTCTCCATGGCTACACCTTC. Translating gives CSVDGGTGGLHGYTF.